This TCR beta chain is from a study of naive and memory T cell subsets. Study observations and caveats: Over 95% of naive TCR sequences appeared only once after error correction, unlike memory subsets. Possibly reflecting memory cells re-expressing CD45RA, a few larger clonotypes occurred in naive repertoires, especially CD8.

Overnight CMV lysate stimulation of fresh PBMCs defined donor CMV status by CD4+ IFNgamma. Worth noting for this clonotype: The antigen remains unidentified.

Two oligonucleotides, mixed equimolar, formed the beta constant-region primer covering TRBC1 and TRBC2. Ligated cDNA was amplified by four rounds of PCR with nested alpha and beta constant-region primers and SP2. TCRdb passed the UMI-ligation and nested PCR reads through MiXCR, listing each CDR3 protein once. The table lists approximately 80,000 distinct CDR3 sequences, roughly 9.3% of them singletons, with over 0.95% in the top ten. J gave up 2 bases and V 5 bases, and 20 bases lay outside the gene matches. This CDR3 is built from 21 residues. CDR1 and CDR2 (germline): MDHEN, SYDVKM. The genes are TRBV28 and TRBJ2-5; 13 positions agree with TRBD2. What was sequenced was naive CD8+ T cells from blood. This sequence was found in a human donor in good health. The CDR3 sequence: CASSPSGLAGVNVRGQETQYF. CDR3 nucleotides: TGTGCCAGCAGTCCCTCCGGACTAGCGGGAGTTAATGTAAGAGGGCAAGAGACCCAGTACTTC.